These T cell receptor beta chains were read from a single sample in a study of regulatory T cells in long-lasting Graves disease. One entry per CDR3 protein results from TCRdb running MiXCR on the multiplex PCR reads. The table records around 470,000 distinct CDR3 sequences, roughly 15% of them present only once. This same sample was also taken into another study, of T cells in Graves' hyperthyroidism and ophthalmopathy.

Here the sequenced sample was peripheral blood mononuclear cells (PBMCs), taken at new diagnosis, from a patient treated with antithyroid drugs. Every receptor here comes from a woman in her forties or fifties with Graves disease. CDR3s include the opening cysteine and the closing phenylalanine or tryptophan. A D gene is named only where the DNA matches it firmly. Clone size is shown for a subset of rows, as once, few, many or a class of expanded clone.

d_gene: TRBD2; abundance: NA; v_gene: TRBV4-2; j_gene: TRBJ2-6; CDR3nt: TGTGCCAGCAGCCAAGATGGCCTAGCGGGATTTGGGGCCAACGTCCTGACTTTC; CDR3aa: CASSQDGLAGFGANVLTF
d_gene: NA; abundance: few; v_gene: TRBV10-2; j_gene: TRBJ2-1; CDR3nt: TGCGCCAGTTTGGAACTAGACTCCTACAATGAGCAGTTCTTC; CDR3aa: CASLELDSYNEQFF
d_gene: TRBD2; abundance: few; v_gene: TRBV2; j_gene: TRBJ2-1; CDR3nt: TGTGCCAGCAGTGAAGAGACTAGCGGGATATATGAGCAGTTCTTC; CDR3aa: CASSEETSGIYEQFF
d_gene: TRBD1; abundance: few; v_gene: TRBV9; j_gene: TRBJ2-1; CDR3nt: TGTGCCAGCAGCGCGCCAAAAACAGGGGGCCGCTACAATGAGCAGTTCTTC; CDR3aa: CASSAPKTGGRYNEQFF
d_gene: NA; abundance: few; v_gene: TRBV7-9; j_gene: TRBJ1-5; CDR3nt: TGTGCCAGCAGCTTGACAGAGAATAGCAATCAGCCCCAGCATTTT; CDR3aa: CASSLTENSNQPQHF
d_gene: NA; abundance: many; v_gene: TRBV11-2; j_gene: TRBJ2-7; CDR3nt: TGTGCCAGCAGCCCGGGGCTAATTTACGAGCAGTACTTC; CDR3aa: CASSPGLIYEQYF
d_gene: NA; abundance: once; v_gene: TRBV18; j_gene: TRBJ2-5; CDR3nt: TGTGCCAGCTCACCACCGGGCCTACGCAAACAAGAGATCCAGTACTTC; CDR3aa: CASSPPGLRKQEIQYF
d_gene: TRBD2; abundance: many; v_gene: TRBV28; j_gene: TRBJ2-3; CDR3nt: TGTGCCAGCAGTTTATACGGTAGCGGGAGGGGCACAGATACGCAGTATTTT; CDR3aa: CASSLYGSGRGTDTQYF
d_gene: TRBD2; abundance: many; v_gene: TRBV5-4; j_gene: TRBJ2-3; CDR3nt: TGTGCCAGCAGCTTAAGCCTAGCGGGAGTTTCTAGCACAGATACGCAGTATTTT; CDR3aa: CASSLSLAGVSSTDTQYF
d_gene: TRBD2; abundance: many; v_gene: TRBV2; j_gene: TRBJ2-7; CDR3nt: TGTGCCAGCAGCGGGACTAGCGGGAACTACGAGCAGTACTTC; CDR3aa: CASSGTSGNYEQYF
d_gene: NA; abundance: many; v_gene: TRBV28; j_gene: TRBJ2-7; CDR3nt: TGTGCCAGCATGTTGGCCCCGGACAGCTACTCCTACGAGCAGTACTTC; CDR3aa: CASMLAPDSYSYEQYF
d_gene: NA; abundance: few; v_gene: TRBV7-9; j_gene: TRBJ1-2; CDR3nt: TGTGCCAGCAGCGTTCTGGGGTCCTTGCTCTATGGCTACACCTTC; CDR3aa: CASSVLGSLLYGYTF
d_gene: TRBD1; abundance: many; v_gene: TRBV28; j_gene: TRBJ2-5; CDR3nt: TGTGCCAGCAGTTTGGACAGGCAAGAGACCCAGTACTTC; CDR3aa: CASSLDRQETQYF
d_gene: NA; abundance: many; v_gene: TRBV12-3/TRBV12-4; j_gene: TRBJ1-2; CDR3nt: TGTGCCAGCAGACCCCAGGGTGGGAACTATGGCTACACCTTC; CDR3aa: CASRPQGGNYGYTF
d_gene: TRBD1; abundance: NA; v_gene: TRBV27; j_gene: TRBJ1-2; CDR3nt: TGTGCCAGCAGTCCCCGGGACAGGGCCTCCTTACCCTCCTATGGCTACACCTTC; CDR3aa: CASSPRDRASLPSYGYTF
d_gene: NA; abundance: many; v_gene: TRBV7-2; j_gene: TRBJ2-4; CDR3nt: TGTGCCAGCAGCTGGTCCAGAAACATTCAGTACTTC; CDR3aa: CASSWSRNIQYF
d_gene: NA; abundance: few; v_gene: TRBV7-3; j_gene: TRBJ2-3; CDR3nt: TGTGCCAGCAGCTTAAATCAAAGAGCCACAGATACGCAGTATTTT; CDR3aa: CASSLNQRATDTQYF
d_gene: NA; abundance: NA; v_gene: TRBV29-1; j_gene: TRBJ1-4; CDR3nt: TGCAGCGTTACAGGTCCTGATGGGGAAAAACTGTTTTTT; CDR3aa: CSVTGPDGEKLFF
d_gene: NA; abundance: NA; v_gene: TRBV7-2; j_gene: TRBJ1-3; CDR3nt: TGTGCCAACTCGATGTTCTCTGGAAACACCATATATTTT; CDR3aa: CANSMFSGNTIYF
d_gene: TRBD2; abundance: few; v_gene: TRBV29-1; j_gene: TRBJ2-1; CDR3nt: TGCAGCGTTCGAGAGAGGCTAGCGGGAGTCAATGAGCAGCTCTTC; CDR3aa: CSVRERLAGVNEQLF
d_gene: NA; abundance: many; v_gene: TRBV7-9; j_gene: TRBJ2-5; CDR3nt: TGTGCCAGCAGCTTACCGGGCAGACAAGAGACCCAGTACTTC; CDR3aa: CASSLPGRQETQYF
d_gene: TRBD2; abundance: many; v_gene: TRBV10-3; j_gene: TRBJ2-7; CDR3nt: TGTGCCATCAGTGAGGTGTGGGAGGGCCTCGATTTGTACGAGCAGTACTTC; CDR3aa: CAISEVWEGLDLYEQYF
d_gene: NA; abundance: many; v_gene: TRBV28; j_gene: TRBJ2-7; CDR3nt: TGTGCCAGCAGTCCATTGGACAGCGAGCAGTACTTC; CDR3aa: CASSPLDSEQYF
d_gene: TRBD2; abundance: many; v_gene: TRBV2; j_gene: TRBJ2-1; CDR3nt: TGTGCCAGCAGTGGACTAGCGGGACTGAGTGAGCAGTTCTTC; CDR3aa: CASSGLAGLSEQFF
d_gene: TRBD2; abundance: many; v_gene: TRBV6-1; j_gene: TRBJ2-7; CDR3nt: TGTGCCAGCACCCTCCCTAGCGGGAGTATTAGCGAGCAGTACTTC; CDR3aa: CASTLPSGSISEQYF
d_gene: NA; abundance: many; v_gene: TRBV3-1; j_gene: TRBJ2-7; CDR3nt: TGTGCCAGCAGCCCCCTGGGGGCCGAGCAGTACTTC; CDR3aa: CASSPLGAEQYF
d_gene: TRBD2; abundance: NA; v_gene: TRBV29-1; j_gene: TRBJ2-1; CDR3nt: TGCAGCGTTGATGCTAGCGGGGTCTTGCATGAGCAGTTCTTC; CDR3aa: CSVDASGVLHEQFF
d_gene: TRBD1; abundance: many; v_gene: TRBV7-3; j_gene: TRBJ1-3; CDR3nt: TGTGCCAGCAGCACCGGACAGGGTGAAAACACCATATATTTT; CDR3aa: CASSTGQGENTIYF
d_gene: TRBD1; abundance: NA; v_gene: TRBV28; j_gene: TRBJ1-4; CDR3nt: TGTGCCAGCAGCCCACCACATGCGGGGACAGAGAATGGAAAACTGTTTTTT; CDR3aa: CASSPPHAGTENGKLFF
d_gene: NA; abundance: NA; v_gene: TRBV19; j_gene: TRBJ2-2; CDR3nt: TGTGCCAGTAGTATAGGGCTAGCGCTGCCCGGGGAGCTGTTTTTT; CDR3aa: CASSIGLALPGELFF
d_gene: NA; abundance: many; v_gene: TRBV13; j_gene: TRBJ2-3; CDR3nt: TGTGCCAGCAGCTTAGGGGCTAGCTTTGGCACAGATACGCAGTATTTT; CDR3aa: CASSLGASFGTDTQYF